The 22 T cell receptor beta chains in this list originate from one sample, sequenced in a study of blood T cell repertoires in COVID-19 (dated by TCRdb to the early 2020s). Library preparation was by the immunoSEQ multiplex PCR assay. TCRdb took over this immuneACCESS table, retaining in-frame rearrangements with V and J assigned. Such tables are incomplete; in checked studies, under half of the missing clones stem from an unresolved V gene, and the remainder is unexplained. The sample profile shows 270,000 or so clones; approximately 91% of them were found once. The top ten constitute about 2% of the sample. The sequencing sample was made of PBMCs or T cells enriched from blood (not recorded which). The source is a woman aged 40-49 years with acute COVID-19.

This chain connects TRBV6-5 to TRBJ1-4; 8 bases fit TRBD1. The germline CDR1 and CDR2 sequences are MNHEY and SVGAGI. With 4 bases clipped from V and 8 bases from J, the junction kept 9 bases outside the gene matches. The CDR3 totals 15 residues. The CDR3 reads CASSSRQGRVEKLFF. As DNA, the CDR3 is TGTGCCAGCAGTTCCCGACAGGGGAGGGTCGAAAAACTGTTTTTT.

DNA for the CDR3: TGTGCCAGCAGCCCGGGACTCCAAGGGACCGCCTACGAGCAGTACTTC. Translation gives CASSPGLQGTAYEQYF. J is TRBJ2-7 and V is TRBV7-9; a weak D match, TRBD2 (6 bases). The ends were cut back, 5 bases at V and 2 bases at J, with 19 bases in the middle. Germline assignment: CDR1 SEHNR and CDR2 FQNEAQ (reference sequence). The CDR3 runs 16 residues.

The chain is built from TRBV11-2 and TRBJ2-1; TRBD1 aligns across 7 bases. Germline loops: CDR1 SGHAT, CDR2 FQNNGV. The CDR3 has 15 amino acids. Trimming removed 3 bases from V and 6 bases from J; junction bases left unmatched: 8. The CDR3 spells CASSLNRDRINEQFF. The CDR3 DNA sequence: TGTGCCAGCAGCTTGAACCGGGACAGAATCAATGAGCAGTTCTTC.

The chain recombines TRBV5-6 with TRBJ2-7; 9 positions agree with TRBD1. The germline V gene encodes CDR1 SGHDT and CDR2 YYEEEE. Trimming took 3 bases from V and 3 from J; bases not matched to a gene: 13. The CDR3 runs to 17 residues. This CDR3 reads CASSWTGALGGSYEQYF. Written as DNA, the CDR3 is TGTGCCAGCAGCTGGACAGGGGCCCTCGGGGGGAGCTACGAGCAGTACTTC.

The chain is built from TRBV5-5 and TRBJ1-1; TRBD1 aligns across 7 bases. Trimming cost V 0 bases and J 10 bases; bases outside gene matches: 15. Germline lookup yields CDR1 SGHKS and CDR2 YYEKEE (reference sequence). The CDR3 extends over 16 amino acids. The CDR3 bases are TGTGCCAGCAGCTTGGATCCCGACAGGGCGGGGAGTTCAGCTTTCTTT. Translation gives CASSLDPDRAGSSAFF.

The rearrangement links TRBV25-1 to TRBJ2-7; D perhaps matches TRBD1 (5 bases). This CDR3 contains 13 residues. Germline CDR1 and CDR2: MGHDK and SYGVNS. V lost 3 bases, J lost 0 bases, and 6 bases lay in between. CDR3 sequence reads: CASSDDSSYEQYF. In DNA, the CDR3 is TGTGCCAGCAGTGATGACAGCTCCTACGAGCAGTACTTC.

V usage is TRBV5-6 and J usage is TRBJ2-7; 7 bases are shared with TRBD1. The CDR3 contains 15 residues. The trim removed 0 bases at V and 1 base at J, leaving 4 bases unmatched. CDR1 is SGHDT, CDR2 YYEEEE, per germline. The CDR3 region has the DNA TGTGCCAGCAGCTTGGTGGGACAGCTGTCCTACGAGCAGTACTTC. Translation: CASSLVGQLSYEQYF.

This chain links TRBV9 with TRBJ1-1; 9 bases line up with TRBD1. The V segment lost 3 bases and the J segment 5 bases; nucleotides outside the gene matches: 8. CDR3 length: 15 amino acids. The V gene's germline CDR1 is SGDLS and CDR2 YYNGEE. The CDR3, as DNA: TGTGCCAGCAGCGCGACTGGACAGGGGAGGACTGAAGCTTTCTTT. Translation gives CASSATGQGRTEAFF.

V and J are TRBV28 and TRBJ1-2; possibly TRBD1 for D (6 bases). This CDR3 has 15 residues. CDR1 MDHEN and CDR2 SYDVKM come from the germline V gene. The V gene lost 6 bases and the J gene lost 5 bases, with 19 bases spanning the gap. The DNA of the CDR3 is TGTGCCAGCAGACCAGGGGCCGGGACGGCGTATGGCTACACCTTC. Protein sequence: CASRPGAGTAYGYTF.

The rearrangement uses TRBV9 and TRBJ2-3; TRBD2 aligns across 11 bases. CDR3 length: 16 residues. After removal of 3 bases from V and 2 bases from J, the junction contained 5 bases not matched to a gene. Germline V lookup: CDR1 SGDLS, CDR2 YYNGEE. The CDR3 loop is CASSEGGLAATDTQYF. The CDR3 DNA is TGTGCCAGCAGCGAGGGGGGACTAGCGGCCACAGATACGCAGTATTTT.

The J gene is TRBJ2-7, the V gene TRBV6-5, with 8 positions matching TRBD2. Germline CDR1 is MNHEY and CDR2 is SVGAGI. Trimming cost V 6 bases and J 4 bases; bases outside gene matches: 11. This CDR3 region has 15 residues. CDR3: CASRLVAGRTYEQYF. The DNA of the CDR3 is TGTGCCAGCAGACTTGTAGCGGGACGGACTTACGAGCAGTACTTC.

CDR3 nucleotides: TGTGCCAGCAGTGAATATAGGACAGGGGCAAGGAGGAACACTGAAGCTTTCTTT. Protein: CASSEYRTGARRNTEAFF. The rearrangement uses TRBV6-1 and TRBJ1-1, with 9 bases that match TRBD1. The CDR3 loop spans 18 amino acids. Unmatched junction bases numbered 11, after V lost 2 bases and J lost 1 base. CDR1 is MNHNS, CDR2 SASEGT, per germline.

The chain links TRBV11-2 to TRBJ2-1, with TRBD2 matching over 11 bases. CDR1 and CDR2 from the germline V gene are SGHAT and FQNNGV. The CDR3 loop spans 17 amino acids. Trimming removed 5 bases from V and 7 bases from J; junction bases left unmatched: 13. The CDR3 bases are TGTGCCAGCAGCCGTAGCGGGAGGGCCCGGGGCAGGAATGAGCAGTTCTTC. This encodes CASSRSGRARGRNEQFF.

V gene TRBV7-8 combines with J gene TRBJ2-1; 7 bases line up with TRBD2. There are 16 residues in the CDR3. Trimming removed 1 base from V and 7 bases from J; junction bases left unmatched: 10. In germline, CDR1 is SGHVS, CDR2 FQNEAQ. CDR3 sequence: CASSLGGGRKGNEQFF. The DNA for the CDR3 is TGTGCCAGCAGCTTAGGGGGCGGGAGAAAGGGGAATGAGCAGTTCTTC.

This clone was found a few times. CDR3 bases: TGTGCCAGCAGTTCCGGCCGCAATAGCGCCTACAATGAGCAGTTCTTC. Its protein is CASSSGRNSAYNEQFF. V usage is TRBV6-6 and J usage is TRBJ2-1, with D possibly TRBD2 on 5 matching bases. Trimming cost V 4 bases and J 2 bases, with 15 bases left between them. Germline CDR1 is MNHNY and CDR2 is SVGAGI (reference sequence). CDR3 length: 16 amino acids.

The rearrangement uses TRBV28 and TRBJ1-4; unclear D gene. V was trimmed by 4 bases and J by 8 bases, leaving 14 bases between them. The CDR3 runs to 14 residues. Germline CDR1 reads MDHEN; CDR2 reads SYDVKM. The CDR3 DNA reads TGTGCCAGCAGTTACCCATCTCGCGGCGAAAAACTGTTTTTT. Translation: CASSYPSRGEKLFF.

The J gene is TRBJ2-2, the V gene TRBV6-5; 8 nucleotides align to TRBD1. CDR1 is MNHEY, CDR2 SVGAGI, per germline. V was pared by 5 bases and J by 4 bases, with 3 bases of the junction left unmatched. The CDR3 sequence is 14 residues long. CDR3 residues: CASSRGQVTGELFF. Here the CDR3 DNA reads TGTGCCAGCAGTAGGGGACAGGTCACCGGGGAGCTGTTTTTT.

The chain links TRBV7-6 to TRBJ2-1; 14 nucleotides line up with TRBD2. CDR3 length: 18 residues. V lost 5 bases and J lost 10; bases outside the gene matches: 16. CDR1 and CDR2 from the germline V gene are SGHVS and FNYEAQ. CDR3 nucleotide sequence: TGTGCCAGCAGCCGATTCCCCGGGACTAGCGGGAGCACGGACGAGCAGTTCTTC. It codes for CASSRFPGTSGSTDEQFF.

The chain links TRBV5-5 to TRBJ2-3; D ambiguous. The CDR3 loop spans 17 amino acids. Germline V gene data show CDR1 as SGHKS and CDR2 as YYEKEE (reference sequence). The V and J ends lost 1 base and 0 bases respectively, with 15 bases between them. The CDR3 DNA sequence: TGTGCCAGCAGCTTGAGGAGCTACCCCTCTAGCACAGATACGCAGTATTTT. Protein sequence: CASSLRSYPSSTDTQYF. Filled out from reference TRBV5-5 and TRBJ2-3, the complete variable domain reads DAGVTQSPTHLIKTRGQQVTLRCSPISGHKSVSWYQQVLGQGPQFIFQYYEKEERGRGNFPDRFSARQFPNYSSELNVNALLLGDSALYLCASSLRSYPSSTDTQYFGPGTRLTVL.

V is TRBV3-1 (or the pseudogene TRBV3-2) and J is TRBJ2-1; TRBD2 agrees at 10 bases. J lost 4 bases, V lost 3 bases, and 9 bases had no gene match. In germline, CDR1 is LGHDT, CDR2 YNNKEL (reference sequence). The CDR3 is 17 amino acids. CDR3 residues: CASSHRLAGSPYNEQFF. The CDR3 region has the DNA TGTGCCAGCAGCCACCGACTAGCGGGTAGCCCGTACAATGAGCAGTTCTTC.

This sequence joins TRBV2 and TRBJ2-1; maybe TRBD2 (6 bases). The V gene's germline CDR1 is SNHLY and CDR2 FYNNEI. There are 16 residues in the CDR3. The ends were cut back, 8 bases at V and 8 bases at J, with 25 bases in the middle. In DNA form, the CDR3 reads TGTGCCAGCGGGGCCAATGGAGGGGTTGAGTACTATGAGCAGTTCTTC. Amino acid sequence: CASGANGGVEYYEQFF.

This chain joins TRBV30 and TRBJ1-1; D is possibly TRBD1 (5 bases). Germline assignment: CDR1 GTSNPN and CDR2 SVGIG (reference sequence). Trimming stripped 4 bases from V and 4 bases from J, with 25 bases between. The CDR3 totals 17 residues. As DNA, the CDR3 is TGTGCCTGGATTACGGGGGGGATAGGGTATATGAGCACTGAAGCTTTCTTT. Translating it yields CAWITGGIGYMSTEAFF. Looking up the rest from reference TRBV30 and TRBJ1-1 gives the full variable domain: SQTIHQWPATLVQPVGSPLSLECTVEGTSNPNLYWYRQAAGRGLQLLFYSVGIGQISSEVPQNLSASRPQDRQFILSSKKLLLSDSGFYLCAWITGGIGYMSTEAFFGQGTRLTVV.